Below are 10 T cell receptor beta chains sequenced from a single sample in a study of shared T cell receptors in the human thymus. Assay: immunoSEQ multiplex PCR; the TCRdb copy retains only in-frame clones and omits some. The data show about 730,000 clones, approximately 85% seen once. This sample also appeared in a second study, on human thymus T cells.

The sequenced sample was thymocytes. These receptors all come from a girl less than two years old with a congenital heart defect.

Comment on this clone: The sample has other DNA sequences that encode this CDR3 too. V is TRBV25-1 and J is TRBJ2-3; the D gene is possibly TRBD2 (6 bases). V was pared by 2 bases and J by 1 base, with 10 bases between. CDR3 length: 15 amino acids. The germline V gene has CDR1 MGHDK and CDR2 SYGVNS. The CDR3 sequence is CASSEPGTGTDTQYF. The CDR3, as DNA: TGTGCCAGCAGTGAACCAGGGACTGGCACAGATACGCAGTATTTT.

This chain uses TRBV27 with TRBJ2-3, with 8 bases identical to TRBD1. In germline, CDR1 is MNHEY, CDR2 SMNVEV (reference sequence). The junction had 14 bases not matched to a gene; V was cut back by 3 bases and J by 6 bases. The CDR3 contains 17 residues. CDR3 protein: CASSFNFLAGGEDTQYF. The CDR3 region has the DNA TGTGCCAGCAGTTTTAATTTTTTGGCAGGGGGCGAGGATACGCAGTATTTT.

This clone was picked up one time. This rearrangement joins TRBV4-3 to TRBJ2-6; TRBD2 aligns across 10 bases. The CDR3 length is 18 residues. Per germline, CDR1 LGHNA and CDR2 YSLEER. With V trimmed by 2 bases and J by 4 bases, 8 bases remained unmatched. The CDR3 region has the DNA TGCGCCAGCAGCCAAATGGAGCGGGGGGGCTGGGGGGCCAACGTCCTGACTTTC. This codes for CASSQMERGGWGANVLTF.

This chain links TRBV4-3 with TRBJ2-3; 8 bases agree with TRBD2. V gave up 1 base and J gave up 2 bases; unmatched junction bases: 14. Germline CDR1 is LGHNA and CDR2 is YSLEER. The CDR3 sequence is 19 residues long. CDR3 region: CASSQVEAGGLPLTDTQYF. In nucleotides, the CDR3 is TGCGCCAGCAGCCAAGTGGAGGCGGGGGGACTCCCCCTCACAGATACGCAGTATTTT.

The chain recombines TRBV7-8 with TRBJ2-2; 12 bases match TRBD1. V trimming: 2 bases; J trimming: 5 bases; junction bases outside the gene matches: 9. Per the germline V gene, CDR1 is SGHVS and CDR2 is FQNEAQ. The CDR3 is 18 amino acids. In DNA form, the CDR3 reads TGTGCCAGCAGCTTAAGTGGGACAGGGGGCTTTATTACCGGGGAGCTGTTTTTT. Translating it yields CASSLSGTGGFITGELFF.

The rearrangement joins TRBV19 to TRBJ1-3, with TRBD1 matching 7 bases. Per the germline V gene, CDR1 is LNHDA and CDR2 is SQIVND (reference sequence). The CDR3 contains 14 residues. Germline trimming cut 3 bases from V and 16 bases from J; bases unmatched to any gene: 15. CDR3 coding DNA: TGTGCCAGTAGTATCGTTCCCAAAGGCACAGGGGTCTATTTT. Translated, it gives CASSIVPKGTGVYF.

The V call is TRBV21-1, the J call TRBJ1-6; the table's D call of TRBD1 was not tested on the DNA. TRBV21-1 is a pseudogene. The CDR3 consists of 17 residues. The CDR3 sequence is CASSPQDRGSYNSPLHF. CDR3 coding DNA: TGTGCCAGCAGCCCTCAGGACAGGGGCTCCTATAATTCACCCCTCCACTTT.

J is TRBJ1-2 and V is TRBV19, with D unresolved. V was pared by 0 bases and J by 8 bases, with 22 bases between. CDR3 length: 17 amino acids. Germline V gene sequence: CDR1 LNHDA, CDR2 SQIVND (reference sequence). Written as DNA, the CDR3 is TGTGCCAGTAGTATAGATCGCGACCGGGAACCAGCCTGGGGCTACACCTTC. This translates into CASSIDRDREPAWGYTF.

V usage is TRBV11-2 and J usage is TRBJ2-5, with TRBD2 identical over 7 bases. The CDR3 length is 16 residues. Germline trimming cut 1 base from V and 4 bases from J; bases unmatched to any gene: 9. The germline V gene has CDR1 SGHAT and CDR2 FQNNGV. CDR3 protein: CASSLGGLVDRETQYF. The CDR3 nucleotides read TGTGCCAGCAGCTTAGGAGGACTAGTCGACCGAGAGACCCAGTACTTC.

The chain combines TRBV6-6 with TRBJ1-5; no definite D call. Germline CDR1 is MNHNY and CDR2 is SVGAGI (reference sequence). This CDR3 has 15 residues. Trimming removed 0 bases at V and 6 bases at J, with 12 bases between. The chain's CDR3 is CASSYSIAASQPQHF. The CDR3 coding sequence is TGTGCCAGCAGTTACTCGATCGCGGCAAGTCAGCCCCAGCATTTT.